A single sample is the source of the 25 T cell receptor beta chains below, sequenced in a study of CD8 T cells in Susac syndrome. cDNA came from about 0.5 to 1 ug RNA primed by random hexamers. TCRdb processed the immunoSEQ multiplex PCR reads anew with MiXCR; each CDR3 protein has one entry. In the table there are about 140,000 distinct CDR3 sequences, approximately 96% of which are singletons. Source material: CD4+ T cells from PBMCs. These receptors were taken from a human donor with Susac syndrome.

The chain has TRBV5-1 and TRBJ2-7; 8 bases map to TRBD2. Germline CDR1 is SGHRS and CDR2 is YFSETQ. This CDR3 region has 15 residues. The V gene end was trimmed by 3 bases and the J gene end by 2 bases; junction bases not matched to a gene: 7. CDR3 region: CASSSGLAFPYEQYF. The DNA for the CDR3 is TGCGCCAGCAGCTCCGGACTAGCCTTCCCCTACGAGCAGTACTTC.

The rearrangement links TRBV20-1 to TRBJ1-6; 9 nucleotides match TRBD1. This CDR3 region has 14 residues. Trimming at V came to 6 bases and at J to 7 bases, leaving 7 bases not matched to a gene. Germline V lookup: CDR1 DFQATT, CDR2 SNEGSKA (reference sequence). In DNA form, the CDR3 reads TGCAGTGCGCCGTACAGGGGGCAAAATTCACCCCTCCACTTT. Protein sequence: CSAPYRGQNSPLHF.

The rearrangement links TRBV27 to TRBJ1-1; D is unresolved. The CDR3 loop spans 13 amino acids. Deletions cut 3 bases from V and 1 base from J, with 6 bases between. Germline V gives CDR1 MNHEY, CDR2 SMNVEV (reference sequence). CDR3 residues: CASSLETNTEAFF. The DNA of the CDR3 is TGTGCCAGCAGTTTGGAAACGAACACTGAAGCTTTCTTT.

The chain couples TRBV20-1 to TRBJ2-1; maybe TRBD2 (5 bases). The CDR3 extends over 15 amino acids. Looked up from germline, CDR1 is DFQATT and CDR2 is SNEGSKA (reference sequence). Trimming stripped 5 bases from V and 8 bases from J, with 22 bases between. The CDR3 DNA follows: TGCAGTGCTGATTGGACCGCCCCTGGGAGATATGAGCAGTTCTTC. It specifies CSADWTAPGRYEQFF.

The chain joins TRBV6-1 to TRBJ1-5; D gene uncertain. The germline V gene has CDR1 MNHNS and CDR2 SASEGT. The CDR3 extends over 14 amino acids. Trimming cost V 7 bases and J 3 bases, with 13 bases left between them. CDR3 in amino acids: CASTPKGYNQPQHF. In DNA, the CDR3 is TGTGCCAGCACCCCGAAGGGTTACAATCAGCCCCAGCATTTT.

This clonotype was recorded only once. The CDR3 DNA reads as TGCAGCGTAGGGGGACTAGCGGGAGTGCGGGAGCAGTACTTC. This gives the protein CSVGGLAGVREQYF. This chain links TRBV29-1 with TRBJ2-7, with TRBD2 matching 14 bases. Unmatched junction bases numbered 8, after V lost 6 bases and J lost 7 bases. Germline loops: CDR1 SQVTM, CDR2 ANQGSEA. CDR3 size: 14 residues.

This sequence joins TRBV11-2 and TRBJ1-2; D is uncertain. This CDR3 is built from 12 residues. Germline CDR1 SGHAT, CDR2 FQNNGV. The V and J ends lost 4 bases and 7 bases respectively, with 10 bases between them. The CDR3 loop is CASSSAQRGYTF. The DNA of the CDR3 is TGTGCCAGCAGCTCAGCCCAGCGTGGCTACACCTTC.

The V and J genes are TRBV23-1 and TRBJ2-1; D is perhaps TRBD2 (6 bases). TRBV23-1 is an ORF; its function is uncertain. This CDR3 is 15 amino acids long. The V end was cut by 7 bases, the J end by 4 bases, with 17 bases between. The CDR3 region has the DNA TGCGCCAGCAAGATTAGTAGCGGAATTTACAATGAGCAGTTCTTC. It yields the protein CASKISSGIYNEQFF.

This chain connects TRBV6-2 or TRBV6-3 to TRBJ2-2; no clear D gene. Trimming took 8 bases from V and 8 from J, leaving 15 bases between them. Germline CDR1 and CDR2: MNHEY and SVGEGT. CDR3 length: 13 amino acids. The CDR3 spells CASGIVLLGELFF. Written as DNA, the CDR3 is TGTGCCAGCGGTATTGTTCTTCTGGGGGAGCTGTTTTTT.

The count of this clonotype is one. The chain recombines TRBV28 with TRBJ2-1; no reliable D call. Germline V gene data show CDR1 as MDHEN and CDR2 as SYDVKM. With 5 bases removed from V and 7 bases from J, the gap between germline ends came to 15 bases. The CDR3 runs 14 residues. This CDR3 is CASSPHFPGNEQFF. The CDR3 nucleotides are TGTGCCAGCAGTCCCCACTTTCCGGGTAATGAGCAGTTCTTC.

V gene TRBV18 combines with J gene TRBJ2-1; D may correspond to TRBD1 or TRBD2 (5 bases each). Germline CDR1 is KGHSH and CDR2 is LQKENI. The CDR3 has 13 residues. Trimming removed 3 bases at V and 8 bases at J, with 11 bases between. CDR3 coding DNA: TGTGCCAGCTCACCGGGGGTTCCCGATGAGCAGTTCTTC. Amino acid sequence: CASSPGVPDEQFF. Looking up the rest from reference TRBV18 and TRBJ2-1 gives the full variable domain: NAGVMQNPRHLVRRRGQEARLRCSPMKGHSHVYWYRQLPEEGLKFMVYLQKENIIDESGMPKERFSAEFPKEGPSILRIQQVVRGDSAAYFCASSPGVPDEQFFGPGTRLTVL.

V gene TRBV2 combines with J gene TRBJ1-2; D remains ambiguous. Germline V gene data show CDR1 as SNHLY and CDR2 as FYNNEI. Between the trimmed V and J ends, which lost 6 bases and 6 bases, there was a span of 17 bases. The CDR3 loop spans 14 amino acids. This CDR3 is CASRVKGNRNGYTF. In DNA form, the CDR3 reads TGTGCCAGCAGAGTAAAGGGCAACAGAAATGGCTACACCTTC.

The chain's CDR3 is CASSVETANSPLHF. The DNA of the CDR3 is TGTGCCAGCAGCGTAGAAACAGCGAATTCACCCCTCCACTTT. The rearrangement uses TRBV9 and TRBJ1-6; D is uncertain. The CDR3 is made up of 14 amino acids. The V end lost 0 bases, the J end lost 7 bases, and 8 bases lay between the germline ends. Germline V CDR1 and CDR2: SGDLS, YYNGEE.

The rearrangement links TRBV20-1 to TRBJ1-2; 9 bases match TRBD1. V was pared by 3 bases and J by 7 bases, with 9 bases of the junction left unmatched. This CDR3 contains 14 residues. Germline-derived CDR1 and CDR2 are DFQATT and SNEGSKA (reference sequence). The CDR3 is CSASRTGGKAGYTF. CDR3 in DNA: TGCAGTGCTAGCCGCACAGGGGGCAAGGCTGGCTACACCTTC.

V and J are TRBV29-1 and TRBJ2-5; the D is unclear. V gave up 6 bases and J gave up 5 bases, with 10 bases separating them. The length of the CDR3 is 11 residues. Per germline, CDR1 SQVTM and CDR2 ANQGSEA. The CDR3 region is CSVVTVETQYF. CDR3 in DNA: TGCAGCGTGGTGACCGTCGAGACCCAGTACTTC.

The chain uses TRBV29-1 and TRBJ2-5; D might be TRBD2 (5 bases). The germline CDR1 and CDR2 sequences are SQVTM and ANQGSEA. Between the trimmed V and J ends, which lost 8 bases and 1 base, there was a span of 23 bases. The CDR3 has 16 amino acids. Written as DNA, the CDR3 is TGCAGCTCTCGGCGGGCTGTTGGGTCAGTCCAAGAGACCCAGTACTTC. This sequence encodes CSSRRAVGSVQETQYF.

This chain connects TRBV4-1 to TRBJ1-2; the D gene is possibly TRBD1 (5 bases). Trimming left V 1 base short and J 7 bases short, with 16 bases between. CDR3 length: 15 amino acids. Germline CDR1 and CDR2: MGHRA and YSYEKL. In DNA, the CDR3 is TGCGCCAGCAGCCAAGGTGGGGCTGATGGATTTGGCTACACCTTC. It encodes CASSQGGADGFGYTF.

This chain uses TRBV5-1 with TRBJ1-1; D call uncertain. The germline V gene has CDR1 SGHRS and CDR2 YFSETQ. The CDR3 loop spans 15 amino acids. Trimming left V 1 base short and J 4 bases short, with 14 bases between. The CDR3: CASSLTAARGTEAFF. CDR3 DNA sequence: TGCGCCAGCAGCTTGACCGCAGCTCGTGGCACTGAAGCTTTCTTT.

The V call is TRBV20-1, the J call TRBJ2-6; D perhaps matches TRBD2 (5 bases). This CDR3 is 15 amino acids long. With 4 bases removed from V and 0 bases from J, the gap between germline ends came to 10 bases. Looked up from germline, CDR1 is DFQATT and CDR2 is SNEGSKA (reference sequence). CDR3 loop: CSATGGNSGANVLTF. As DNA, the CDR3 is TGCAGTGCTACAGGAGGCAACTCTGGGGCCAACGTCCTGACTTTC.

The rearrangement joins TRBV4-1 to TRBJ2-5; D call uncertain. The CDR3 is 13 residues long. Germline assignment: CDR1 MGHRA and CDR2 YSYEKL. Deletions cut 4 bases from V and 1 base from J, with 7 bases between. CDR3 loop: CASSPLVQETQYF. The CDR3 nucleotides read TGCGCCAGCAGCCCCTTAGTCCAAGAGACCCAGTACTTC.

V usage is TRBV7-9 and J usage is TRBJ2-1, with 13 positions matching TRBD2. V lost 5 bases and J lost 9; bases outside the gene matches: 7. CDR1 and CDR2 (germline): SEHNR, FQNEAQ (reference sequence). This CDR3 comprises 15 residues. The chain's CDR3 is CASSLGTSGNIEQFF. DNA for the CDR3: TGTGCCAGCAGCCTCGGGACTAGCGGGAATATTGAGCAGTTCTTC.

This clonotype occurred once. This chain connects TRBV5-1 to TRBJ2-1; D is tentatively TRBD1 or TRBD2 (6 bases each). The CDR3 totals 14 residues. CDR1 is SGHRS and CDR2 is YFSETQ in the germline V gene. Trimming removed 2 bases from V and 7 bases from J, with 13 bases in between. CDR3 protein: CASSLGGRENEQFF. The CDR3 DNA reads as TGCGCCAGCAGCTTAGGGGGGCGCGAGAATGAGCAGTTCTTC.

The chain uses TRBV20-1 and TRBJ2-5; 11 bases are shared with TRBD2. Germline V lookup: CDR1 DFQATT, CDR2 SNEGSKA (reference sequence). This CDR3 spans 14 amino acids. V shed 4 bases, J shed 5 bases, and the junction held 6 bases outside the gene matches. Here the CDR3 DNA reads TGCAGTGCTATAGCGGGGGGGCAGGGGGAGACCCAGTACTTC. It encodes CSAIAGGQGETQYF.

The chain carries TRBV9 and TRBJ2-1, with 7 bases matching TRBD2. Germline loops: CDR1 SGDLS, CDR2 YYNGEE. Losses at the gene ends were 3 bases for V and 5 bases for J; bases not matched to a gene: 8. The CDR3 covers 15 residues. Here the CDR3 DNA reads TGTGCCAGCAGCGAGCGGGGACCCAACAACAATGAGCAGTTCTTC. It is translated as CASSERGPNNNEQFF. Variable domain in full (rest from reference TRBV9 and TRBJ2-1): DSGVTQTPKHLITATGQRVTLRCSPRSGDLSVYWYQQSLDQGLQFLIQYYNGEERAKGNILERFSAQQFPDLHSELNLSSLELGDSALYFCASSERGPNNNEQFFGPGTRLTVL.

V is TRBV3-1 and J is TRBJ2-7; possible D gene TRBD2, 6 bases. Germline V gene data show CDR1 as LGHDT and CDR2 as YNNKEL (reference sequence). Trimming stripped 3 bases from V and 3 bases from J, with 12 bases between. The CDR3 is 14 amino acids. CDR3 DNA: TGTGCCAGCAGCCATTTTAGCGGCGACTACGAGCAGTACTTC. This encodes CASSHFSGDYEQYF.